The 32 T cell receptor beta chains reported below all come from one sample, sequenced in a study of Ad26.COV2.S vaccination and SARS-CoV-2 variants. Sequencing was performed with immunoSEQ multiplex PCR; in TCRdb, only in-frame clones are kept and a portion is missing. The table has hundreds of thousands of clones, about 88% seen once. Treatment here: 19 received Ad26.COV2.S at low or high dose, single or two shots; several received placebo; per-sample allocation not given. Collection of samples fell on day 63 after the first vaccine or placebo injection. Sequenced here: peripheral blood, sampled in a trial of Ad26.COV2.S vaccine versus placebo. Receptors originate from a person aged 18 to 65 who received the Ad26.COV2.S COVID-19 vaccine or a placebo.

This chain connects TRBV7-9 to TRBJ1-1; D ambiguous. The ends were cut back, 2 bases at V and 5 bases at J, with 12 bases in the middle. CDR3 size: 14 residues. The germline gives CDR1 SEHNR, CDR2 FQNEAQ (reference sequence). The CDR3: CASSLRSGGTEAFF. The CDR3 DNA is TGTGCCAGCAGCTTACGGTCCGGCGGTACTGAAGCTTTCTTT.

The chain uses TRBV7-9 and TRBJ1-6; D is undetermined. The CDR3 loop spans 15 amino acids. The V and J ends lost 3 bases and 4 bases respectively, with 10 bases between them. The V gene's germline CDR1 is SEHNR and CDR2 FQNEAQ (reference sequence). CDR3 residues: CASSLMTIYNSPLHF. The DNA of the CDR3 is TGTGCCAGCAGCTTGATGACAATTTATAATTCACCCCTCCACTTT.

The CDR3 spells CASSLARDQGETQYF. For the CDR3, the DNA is TGTGCCAGCAGCTTGGCCCGGGACCAGGGGGAGACCCAGTACTTC. The chain carries TRBV5-5 and TRBJ2-5; maybe TRBD1 (6 bases). V lost 0 bases, J lost 5 bases, and 14 bases lay in between. The CDR3 is made up of 15 amino acids. Germline V CDR1 and CDR2: SGHKS, YYEKEE (reference sequence).

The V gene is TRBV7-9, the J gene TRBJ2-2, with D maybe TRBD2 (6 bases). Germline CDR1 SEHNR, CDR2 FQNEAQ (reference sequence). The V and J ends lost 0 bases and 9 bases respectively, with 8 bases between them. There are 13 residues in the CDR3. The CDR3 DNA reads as TGTGCCAGCAGCTTAGCAGGAGGGAGGGAGCTGTTTTTT. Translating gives CASSLAGGRELFF.

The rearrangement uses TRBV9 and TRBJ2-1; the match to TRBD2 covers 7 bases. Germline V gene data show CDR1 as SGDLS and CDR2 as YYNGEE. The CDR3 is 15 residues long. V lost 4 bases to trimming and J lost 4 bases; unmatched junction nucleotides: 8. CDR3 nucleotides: TGTGCCAGCAGCTTAACTAGCGCTTCGTACAATGAGCAGTTCTTC. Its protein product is CASSLTSASYNEQFF.

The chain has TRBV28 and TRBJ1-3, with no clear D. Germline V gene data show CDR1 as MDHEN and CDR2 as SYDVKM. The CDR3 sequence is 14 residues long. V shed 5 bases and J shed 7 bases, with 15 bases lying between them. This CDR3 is CASSPGPGWNTIYF. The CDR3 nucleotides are TGTGCCAGCAGTCCCGGACCTGGTTGGAACACCATATATTTT.

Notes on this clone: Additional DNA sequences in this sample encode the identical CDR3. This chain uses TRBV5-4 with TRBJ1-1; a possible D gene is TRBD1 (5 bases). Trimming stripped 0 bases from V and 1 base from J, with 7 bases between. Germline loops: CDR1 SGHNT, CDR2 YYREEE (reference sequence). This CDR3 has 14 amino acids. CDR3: CASSLAQGNTEAFF. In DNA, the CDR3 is TGTGCCAGCAGCTTGGCTCAGGGGAACACTGAAGCTTTCTTT.

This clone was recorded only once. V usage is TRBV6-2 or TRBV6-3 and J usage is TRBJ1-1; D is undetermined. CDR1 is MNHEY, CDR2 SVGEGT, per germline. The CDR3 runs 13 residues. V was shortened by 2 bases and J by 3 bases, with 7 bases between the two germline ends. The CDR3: CASSYGGYTEAFF. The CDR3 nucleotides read TGTGCCAGCAGTTACGGCGGCTACACTGAAGCTTTCTTT.

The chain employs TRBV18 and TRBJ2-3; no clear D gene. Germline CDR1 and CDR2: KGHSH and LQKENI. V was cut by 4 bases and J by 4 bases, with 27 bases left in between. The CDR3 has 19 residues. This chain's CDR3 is CASSLTPLGDGVGADTQYF. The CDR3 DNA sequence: TGTGCCAGCTCACTTACACCCCTAGGAGATGGGGTAGGAGCAGATACGCAGTATTTT.

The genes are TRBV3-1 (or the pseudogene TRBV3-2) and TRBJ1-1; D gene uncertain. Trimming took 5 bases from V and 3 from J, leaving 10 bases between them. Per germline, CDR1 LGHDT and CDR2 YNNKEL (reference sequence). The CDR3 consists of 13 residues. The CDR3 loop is CASSARGHTEAFF. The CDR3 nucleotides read TGTGCCAGCAGCGCACGTGGGCACACTGAAGCTTTCTTT.

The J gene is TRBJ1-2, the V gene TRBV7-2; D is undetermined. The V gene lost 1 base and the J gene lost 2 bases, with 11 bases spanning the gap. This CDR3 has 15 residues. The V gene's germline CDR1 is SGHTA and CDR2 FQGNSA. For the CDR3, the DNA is TGTGCCAGCAGCTTAGGGGGATCTCGGAACTATGGCTACACCTTC. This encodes CASSLGGSRNYGYTF.

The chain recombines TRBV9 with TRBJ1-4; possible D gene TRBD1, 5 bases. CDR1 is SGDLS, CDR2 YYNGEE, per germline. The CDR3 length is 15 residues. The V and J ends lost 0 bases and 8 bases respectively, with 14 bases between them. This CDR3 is CASSVGGELDEKLFF. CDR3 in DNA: TGTGCCAGCAGCGTAGGAGGGGAGTTGGACGAAAAACTGTTTTTT.

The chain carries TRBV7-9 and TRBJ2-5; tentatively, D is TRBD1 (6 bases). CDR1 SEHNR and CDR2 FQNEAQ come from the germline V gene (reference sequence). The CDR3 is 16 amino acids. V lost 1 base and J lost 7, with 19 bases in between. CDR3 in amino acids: CASSLVLRGILWTQYF. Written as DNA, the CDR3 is TGTGCCAGCAGCTTAGTTTTGAGGGGGATCCTCTGGACCCAGTACTTC.

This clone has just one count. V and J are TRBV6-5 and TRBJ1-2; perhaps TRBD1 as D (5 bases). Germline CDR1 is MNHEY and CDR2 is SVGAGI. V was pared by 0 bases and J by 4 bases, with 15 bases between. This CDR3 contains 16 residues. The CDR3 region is CASSYSVIGGGYGYTF. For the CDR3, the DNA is TGTGCCAGCAGTTACTCGGTTATTGGGGGGGGCTATGGCTACACCTTC.

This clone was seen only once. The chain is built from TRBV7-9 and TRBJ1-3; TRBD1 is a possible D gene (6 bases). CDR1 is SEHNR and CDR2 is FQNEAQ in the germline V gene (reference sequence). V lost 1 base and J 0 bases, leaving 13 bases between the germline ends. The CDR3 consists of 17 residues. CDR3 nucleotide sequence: TGTGCCAGCAGCTTAGTATGGACAGTAACCTCTGGAAACACCATATATTTT. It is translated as CASSLVWTVTSGNTIYF.

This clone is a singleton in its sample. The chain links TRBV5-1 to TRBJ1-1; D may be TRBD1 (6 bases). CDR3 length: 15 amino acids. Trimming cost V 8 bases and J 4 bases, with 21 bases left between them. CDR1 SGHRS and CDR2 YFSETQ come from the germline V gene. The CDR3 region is CASTPRAGGGTEAFF. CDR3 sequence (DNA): TGCGCCAGTACCCCAAGGGCGGGGGGCGGCACTGAAGCTTTCTTT. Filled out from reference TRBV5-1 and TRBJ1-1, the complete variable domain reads KAGVTQTPRYLIKTRGQQVTLSCSPISGHRSVSWYQQTPGQGLQFLFEYFSETQRNKGNFPGRFSGRQFSNSRSEMNVSTLELGDSALYLCASTPRAGGGTEAFFGQGTRLTVV.

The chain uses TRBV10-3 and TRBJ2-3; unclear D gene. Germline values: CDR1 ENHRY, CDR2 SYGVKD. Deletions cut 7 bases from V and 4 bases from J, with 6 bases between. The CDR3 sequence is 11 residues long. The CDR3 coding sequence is TGTGCCATCAAGTGGGCAGATACGCAGTATTTT. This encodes CAIKWADTQYF.

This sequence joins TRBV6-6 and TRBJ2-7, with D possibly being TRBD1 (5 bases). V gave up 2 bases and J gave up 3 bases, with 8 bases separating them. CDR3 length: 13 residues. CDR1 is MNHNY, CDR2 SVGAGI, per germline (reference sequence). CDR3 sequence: CASSYGAYYEQYV. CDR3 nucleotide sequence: TGTGCCAGCAGTTACGGGGCATACTACGAGCAGTACGTC.

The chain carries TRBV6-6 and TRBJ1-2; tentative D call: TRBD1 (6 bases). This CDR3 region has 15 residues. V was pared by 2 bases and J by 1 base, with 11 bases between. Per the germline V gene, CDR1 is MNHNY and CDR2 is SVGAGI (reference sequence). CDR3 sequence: CASSYDRLHNYGYTF. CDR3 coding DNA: TGTGCCAGCAGTTACGACAGGCTTCATAACTATGGCTACACCTTC.

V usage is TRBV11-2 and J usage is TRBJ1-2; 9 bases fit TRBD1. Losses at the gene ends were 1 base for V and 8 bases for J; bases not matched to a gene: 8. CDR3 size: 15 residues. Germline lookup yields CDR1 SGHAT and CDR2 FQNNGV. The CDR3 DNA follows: TGTGCCAGCAGCTTAGTGGGACAGGGATGGATCGGCTACACCTTC. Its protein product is CASSLVGQGWIGYTF.

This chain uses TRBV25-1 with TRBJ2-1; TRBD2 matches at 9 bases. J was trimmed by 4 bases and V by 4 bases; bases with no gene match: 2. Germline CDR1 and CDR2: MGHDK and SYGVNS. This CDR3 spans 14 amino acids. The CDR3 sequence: CASSGSGSYNEQFF. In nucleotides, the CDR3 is TGTGCCAGCAGTGGTAGCGGGAGTTACAATGAGCAGTTCTTC.

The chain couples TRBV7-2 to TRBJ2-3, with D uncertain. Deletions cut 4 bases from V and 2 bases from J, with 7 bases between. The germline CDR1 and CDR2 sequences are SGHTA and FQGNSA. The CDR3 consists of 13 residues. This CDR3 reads CASSSRATDTQYF. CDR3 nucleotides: TGTGCCAGCAGCTCCCGGGCCACAGATACGCAGTATTTT.

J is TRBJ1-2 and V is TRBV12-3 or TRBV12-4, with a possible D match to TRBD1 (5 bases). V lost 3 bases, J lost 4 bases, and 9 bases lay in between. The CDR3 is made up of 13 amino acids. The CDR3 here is CASSFIGTYGYTF. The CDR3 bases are TGTGCCAGCAGTTTTATAGGGACCTATGGCTACACCTTC.

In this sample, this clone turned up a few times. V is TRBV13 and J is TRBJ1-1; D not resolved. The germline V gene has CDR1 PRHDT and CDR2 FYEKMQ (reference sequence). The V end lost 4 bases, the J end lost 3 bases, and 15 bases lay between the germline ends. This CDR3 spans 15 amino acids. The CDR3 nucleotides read TGTGCCAGCAGCTCCTATTTAATGAGGGACACTGAAGCTTTCTTT. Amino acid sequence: CASSSYLMRDTEAFF.

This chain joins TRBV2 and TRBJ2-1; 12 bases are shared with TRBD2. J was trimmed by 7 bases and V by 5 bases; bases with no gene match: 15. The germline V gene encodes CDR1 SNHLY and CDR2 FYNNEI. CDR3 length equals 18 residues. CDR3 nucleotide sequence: TGTGCCAGCAGTTATAGCGGGACTAGCGGGCTGGCAGGGAATGAGCAGTTCTTC. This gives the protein CASSYSGTSGLAGNEQFF.

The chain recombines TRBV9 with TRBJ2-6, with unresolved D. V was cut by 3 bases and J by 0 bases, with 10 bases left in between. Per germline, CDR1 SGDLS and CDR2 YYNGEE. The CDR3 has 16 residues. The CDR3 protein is CASSALPNSGANVLTF. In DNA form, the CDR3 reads TGTGCCAGCAGCGCCCTTCCTAACTCTGGGGCCAACGTCCTGACTTTC.

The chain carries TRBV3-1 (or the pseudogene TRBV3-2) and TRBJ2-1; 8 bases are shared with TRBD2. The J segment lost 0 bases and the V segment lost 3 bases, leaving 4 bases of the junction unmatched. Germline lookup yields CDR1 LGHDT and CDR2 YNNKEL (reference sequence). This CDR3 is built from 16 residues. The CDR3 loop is CASSHSGAHSYNEQFF. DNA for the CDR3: TGTGCCAGCAGCCATAGCGGGGCACACTCCTACAATGAGCAGTTCTTC.

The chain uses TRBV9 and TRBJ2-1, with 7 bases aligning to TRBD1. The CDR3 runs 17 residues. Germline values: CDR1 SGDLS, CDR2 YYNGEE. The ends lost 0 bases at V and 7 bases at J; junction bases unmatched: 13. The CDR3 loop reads CASSVALGRGYGNEQFF. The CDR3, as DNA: TGTGCCAGCAGCGTAGCTCTTGGCAGGGGGTATGGGAATGAGCAGTTCTTC.

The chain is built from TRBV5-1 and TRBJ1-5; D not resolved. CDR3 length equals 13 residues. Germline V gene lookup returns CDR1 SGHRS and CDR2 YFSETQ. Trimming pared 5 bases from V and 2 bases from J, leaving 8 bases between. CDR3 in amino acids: CASSAGGNQPQHF. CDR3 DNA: TGCGCCAGCAGTGCGGGAGGCAATCAGCCCCAGCATTTT.

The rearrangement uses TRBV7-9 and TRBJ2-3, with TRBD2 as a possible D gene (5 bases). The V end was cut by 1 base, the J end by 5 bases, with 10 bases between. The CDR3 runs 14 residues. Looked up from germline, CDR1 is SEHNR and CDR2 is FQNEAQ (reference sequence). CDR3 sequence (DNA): TGTGCCAGCAGCTTAGTTAGCGAGGAAGATACGCAGTATTTT. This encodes CASSLVSEEDTQYF.

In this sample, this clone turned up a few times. CDR3 DNA sequence: TGTGCCAGCAGCTTGAACAGGGTGAACACCATATATTTT. This sequence encodes CASSLNRVNTIYF. The rearrangement joins TRBV11-2 to TRBJ1-3; tentatively, D is TRBD1 (6 bases). Per germline, CDR1 SGHAT and CDR2 FQNNGV. The ends were cut back, 3 bases at V and 7 bases at J, with 10 bases in the middle. The length of the CDR3 is 13 residues.

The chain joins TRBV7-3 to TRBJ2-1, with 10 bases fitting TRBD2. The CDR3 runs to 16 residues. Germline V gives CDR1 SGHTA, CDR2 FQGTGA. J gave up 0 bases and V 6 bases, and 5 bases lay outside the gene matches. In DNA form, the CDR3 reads TGTGCCAGCAGTTTGCTAGCGGGAGCCTCCTACAATGAGCAGTTCTTC. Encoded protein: CASSLLAGASYNEQFF.